Shown below are 29 T cell receptor beta chains from a single sample sequenced in a study of T cell repertoires in cytomegalovirus infection. The antigens for these receptors are not known. One entry per CDR3 protein results from TCRdb running MiXCR on the reads. The sample consists of a few hundred thousand distinct CDR3 sequences, 40% of them appearing once. Sample: cultured PBMCs, taken from culture after CMV antigen stimulation. Receptors were obtained from a human donor in good health (CMV status not recorded). Some clones in this sample may be carry-over from other donors' samples.

This sequence joins TRBV19 and TRBJ2-6, with D hard to call. There are 16 residues in the CDR3. Germline assignment: CDR1 LNHDA and CDR2 SQIVND (reference sequence). V lost 3 bases, J lost 0 bases, and 9 bases lay in between. The CDR3 loop reads CASSMSSASGANVLTF. The CDR3 DNA is TGTGCCAGTAGTATGTCTTCCGCCTCTGGGGCCAACGTCCTGACTTTC.

The rearrangement uses TRBV12-3 or TRBV12-4 and TRBJ1-2; D is uncertain. This CDR3 has 13 amino acids. The ends were cut back, 6 bases at V and 4 bases at J, with 12 bases in the middle. CDR3 DNA: TGTGCCAGCAGCAGGTCCGCTGGCTATGGCTACACCTTC. It is translated as CASSRSAGYGYTF.

Details on this clonotype: The junction departs from germline at one end; a sequencing error may be responsible. This chain joins TRBV7-6 and TRBJ2-7; 9 nucleotides match TRBD1. This CDR3 region has 14 residues. Germline assignment: CDR1 SGHVS and CDR2 FNYEAQ. CDR3 DNA sequence: TGTGCCAGCAACTTAAGACAGGGGGGATACGAGCAGTACTTC. This translates into CASNLRQGGYEQYF. The variable domain in full, with the rest retrieved from reference TRBV7-6 and TRBJ2-7, is GAGVSQSPRYKVTKRGQDVALRCDPISGHVSLYWYRQALGQGPEFLTYFNYEAQQDKSGLPNDRFSAERPEGSISTLTIQRTEQRDSAMYRCASNLRQGGYEQYFGPGTRLTVT.

V gene TRBV14 combines with J gene TRBJ2-3, with D possibly matching TRBD1 (6 bases). V lost 4 bases and J 2 bases, leaving 13 bases between the germline ends. The CDR3 covers 15 residues. Germline V CDR1 and CDR2: SGHDN, FVKESK. Written as DNA, the CDR3 is TGTGCCAGCAGCCCTCGACAGGAGTCCACAGATACGCAGTATTTT. Encoded protein: CASSPRQESTDTQYF.

The chain combines TRBV7-2 with TRBJ2-3; no reliable D call. The CDR3 extends over 15 amino acids. CDR1 is SGHTA and CDR2 is FQGNSA in the germline V gene. V was cut by 5 bases and J by 1 base, with 13 bases left in between. CDR3 nucleotides: TGTGCCAGCAGCGCCTTGGGCAGAGGCACAGATACGCAGTATTTT. Its protein is CASSALGRGTDTQYF. Full variable domain (remainder filled in from reference TRBV7-2 and TRBJ2-3): GAGVSQSPSNKVTEKGKDVELRCDPISGHTALYWYRQSLGQGLEFLIYFQGNSAPDKSGLPSDRFSAERTGGSVSTLTIQRTQQEDSAVYLCASSALGRGTDTQYFGPGTRLTVL.

The genes are TRBV5-1 and TRBJ2-2; D is possibly TRBD2 (6 bases). V was cut by 4 bases and J by 6 bases, with 22 bases left in between. There are 17 residues in the CDR3. Germline V CDR1 and CDR2: SGHRS, YFSETQ. The CDR3 DNA is TGCGCCAGCAGCCCGAACCCCGGGGGACCGACCGCCGGGGAGCTGTTTTTT. It is translated as CASSPNPGGPTAGELFF.

This clonotype was counted between two and nine times. V is TRBV7-2 and J is TRBJ2-3, with 10 bases fitting TRBD2. This CDR3 comprises 18 residues. The V segment lost 3 bases and the J segment 8 bases; nucleotides outside the gene matches: 17. Germline CDR1 is SGHTA and CDR2 is FQGNSA. The CDR3 DNA reads TGTGCCAGCAGCTTTAGTCTAGCGGGAGCTTCCACACTTTCTACGCAGTATTTT. It encodes CASSFSLAGASTLSTQYF.

This clonotype appeared a few times. The DNA for the CDR3 is TGTGCCAGCAGCTTAGAACTTACCACCTACAATGAGCAGTTCTTC. This encodes CASSLELTTYNEQFF. V and J are TRBV7-2 and TRBJ2-1; no reliable D call. The CDR3 runs to 15 residues. V was pared by 1 base and J by 2 bases, with 9 bases between. The germline V gene has CDR1 SGHTA and CDR2 FQGNSA. The full variable domain, its missing parts supplied by reference TRBV7-2 and TRBJ2-1, is GAGVSQSPSNKVTEKGKDVELRCDPISGHTALYWYRQSLGQGLEFLIYFQGNSAPDKSGLPSDRFSAERTGGSVSTLTIQRTQQEDSAVYLCASSLELTTYNEQFFGPGTRLTVL.

The rearrangement links TRBV9 to TRBJ2-5; D ambiguous. Germline CDR1 reads SGDLS; CDR2 reads YYNGEE. Trimming removed 7 bases from V and 5 bases from J, with 9 bases in between. The CDR3 is 11 amino acids. CDR3 protein: CASSRSETQYF. The CDR3 bases are TGTGCCAGCTCCAGATCGGAGACCCAGTACTTC.

The chain employs TRBV5-1 and TRBJ2-3; possible D gene TRBD1, 5 bases. The CDR3 is made up of 15 amino acids. V shed 4 bases and J shed 2 bases, with 14 bases lying between them. Germline CDR1 reads SGHRS; CDR2 reads YFSETQ. The CDR3 DNA sequence: TGCGCCAGCAGCCCGTGGGGCGGTGACACAGATACGCAGTATTTT. Amino acids: CASSPWGGDTDTQYF.

This clonotype was recorded only once. One end of the junction varies from germline; a read error may be responsible. The rearrangement uses TRBV5-1 and TRBJ2-1, with D unclear. In germline, CDR1 is SGHRS, CDR2 YFSETQ. This CDR3 is built from 15 residues. The CDR3 DNA reads TGCGCCAGCAGCTTGGGACCGGCTCAGGCGAGTGAGCAGTCCTTC. It encodes CASSLGPAQASEQSF.

The chain is built from TRBV20-1 and TRBJ1-2; 9 bases line up with TRBD1. The CDR3 length is 15 residues. The germline CDR1 and CDR2 sequences are DFQATT and SNEGSKA (reference sequence). The junction had 14 bases not matched to a gene; V was cut back by 6 bases and J by 6 bases. The DNA of the CDR3 is TGCAGTGCGCGCGTCCCGGGACAGGGAATGGATGGCTACACCTTC. Translating it yields CSARVPGQGMDGYTF.

This clonotype was seen a few times. This chain joins TRBV12-5 and TRBJ1-2; 11 positions match TRBD1. The CDR3 length is 18 residues. Germline V lookup: CDR1 LGHNT, CDR2 FRNRAP. The ends lost 0 bases at V and 8 bases at J; junction bases unmatched: 14. The CDR3 coding sequence is TGTGCTAGTGGTTTGGTACGCCTTCCCGGACAGGGGGCGAGCGGCTACACCTTC. Translation: CASGLVRLPGQGASGYTF.

This clonotype was seen more than once but under ten times. The genes are TRBV10-3 and TRBJ2-2; no definite D call. The CDR3 totals 18 residues. V lost 6 bases to trimming and J lost 2 bases, with 22 bases between them. CDR1 and CDR2 (germline): ENHRY, SYGVKD. The CDR3 DNA reads as TGTGCCATCAGGGCTTTTGGCCAGCCGGAAGCCAACACCGGGGAGCTGTTTTTT. Translation: CAIRAFGQPEANTGELFF.

This clonotype was seen more than once but under ten times. This chain uses TRBV7-8 with TRBJ2-4; 15 nucleotides line up with TRBD2. The CDR3 contains 18 residues. Germline V gene sequence: CDR1 SGHVS, CDR2 FQNEAQ. V gave up 5 bases and J gave up 0 bases; unmatched junction bases: 5. CDR3 amino acids: CASSQGLAGGRAKNIQYF. CDR3 bases: TGTGCCAGCAGCCAGGGACTAGCGGGGGGTAGAGCCAAAAACATTCAGTACTTC. Combining the CDR3 with reference TRBV7-8 and TRBJ2-4 gives the whole variable domain GAGVSQSPRYKVAKRGQDVALRCDPISGHVSLFWYQQALGQGPEFLTYFQNEAQLDKSGLPSDRFFAERPEGSVSTLKIQRTQQEDSAVYLCASSQGLAGGRAKNIQYFGAGTRLSVL.

The chain joins TRBV20-1 to TRBJ2-3; D call uncertain. CDR1 and CDR2 (germline): DFQATT, SNEGSKA (reference sequence). This CDR3 has 15 residues. Trimming pared 5 bases from V and 1 base from J, leaving 16 bases between. CDR3 sequence (DNA): TGCAGTGCTCAACCCTTGGCGGTGGGCACAGATACGCAGTATTTT. Translated: CSAQPLAVGTDTQYF.

This chain connects TRBV19 to TRBJ1-5; 8 positions agree with TRBD1. Looked up from germline, CDR1 is LNHDA and CDR2 is SQIVND (reference sequence). Trimming took 4 bases from V and 8 from J; bases not matched to a gene: 7. CDR3 length: 14 amino acids. CDR3 coding DNA: TGTGCCAGTAGTAGCCCAACAGGGGGGAAGCCCCAGCATTTT. This codes for CASSSPTGGKPQHF.

This clonotype was detected once. V is TRBV7-2 and J is TRBJ1-5; D uncertain. Germline V gene data show CDR1 as SGHTA and CDR2 as FQGNSA. This CDR3 has 15 residues. Trimming pared 1 base from V and 3 bases from J, leaving 10 bases between. Written as DNA, the CDR3 is TGTGCCAGCAGCTTAGTAGGAGGGTTCAATCAGCCCCAGCATTTT. It yields the protein CASSLVGGFNQPQHF.

The rearrangement links TRBV7-2 to TRBJ2-1; tentatively, D is TRBD2 (5 bases). Trimming pared 0 bases from V and 3 bases from J, leaving 15 bases between. The germline V gene has CDR1 SGHTA and CDR2 FQGNSA. CDR3 length: 17 residues. CDR3 amino acids: CASSLAQAGGFYNEQFF. The CDR3 nucleotides read TGTGCCAGCAGCTTAGCGCAGGCCGGCGGGTTCTACAATGAGCAGTTCTTC.

The chain combines TRBV6-5 with TRBJ2-5; D is perhaps TRBD2 (6 bases). Per the germline V gene, CDR1 is MNHEY and CDR2 is SVGAGI. Trimming removed 0 bases at V and 3 bases at J, with 8 bases between. This CDR3 has 14 amino acids. The CDR3 bases are TGTGCCAGCAGTTACTCGTTAGCGGAAGAGACCCAGTACTTC. It translates to CASSYSLAEETQYF.

The chain employs TRBV11-2 and TRBJ2-1; tentatively, D is TRBD1 or TRBD2 (5 bases each). The CDR3 contains 15 residues. V was cut by 4 bases and J by 8 bases, with 18 bases left in between. Germline V gene sequence: CDR1 SGHAT, CDR2 FQNNGV. The CDR3 loop reads CASSSPGPLGDEQFF. CDR3 in DNA: TGTGCCAGCAGCTCACCCGGCCCCCTGGGGGATGAGCAGTTCTTC.

The sample holds a few counts of this clonotype. The chain uses TRBV7-2 and TRBJ2-1, with D unresolved. This CDR3 is 14 amino acids long. CDR1 SGHTA and CDR2 FQGNSA come from the germline V gene. The V end was cut by 5 bases, the J end by 5 bases, with 13 bases between. The CDR3 is CASSPSDLHNEQFF. The CDR3 DNA sequence: TGTGCCAGCAGCCCATCCGACTTACACAATGAGCAGTTCTTC.

V gene TRBV6-6 combines with J gene TRBJ2-5, with 11 bases that match TRBD2. The CDR3 is made up of 17 amino acids. The germline gives CDR1 MNHNY, CDR2 SVGAGI (reference sequence). Trimming removed 6 bases from V and 2 bases from J; junction bases left unmatched: 11. CDR3 sequence: CASRSTSGVKLQETQYF. The CDR3 coding sequence is TGTGCCAGCAGATCGACTAGCGGGGTGAAACTTCAAGAGACCCAGTACTTC.

Details on this clonotype: One end of the junction does not line up with germline, which may come from a read error. The V and J genes are TRBV5-3 and TRBJ2-1; D assignment may be TRBD1 or TRBD2 (5 bases each). TRBV5-3 is known as an ORF, though its function is uncertain. The CDR3 runs to 14 residues. CDR3 sequence: CASSSAGRGDEQFF. Here the CDR3 DNA reads TGTGCCAGCAGCTCCGCCGGAAGAGGGGATGAGCAGTTCTTC.

This clonotype came up many times. CDR3 sequence reads: CASSSGLAGVNEQFF. The CDR3 DNA reads TGTGCCAGCAGCTCGGGACTAGCGGGAGTTAATGAGCAGTTCTTC. The genes are TRBV7-2 and TRBJ2-1; TRBD2 matches at 14 bases. Trimming took 4 bases from V and 7 from J; bases not matched to a gene: 3. The CDR3 spans 15 residues. Germline V gene lookup returns CDR1 SGHTA and CDR2 FQGNSA.

This clonotype was observed a handful of times. The CDR3 reads CASSWGGSGANVLTF. The DNA of the CDR3 is TGTGCCAGCAGCTGGGGGGGCTCTGGGGCCAACGTCCTGACTTTC. This chain joins TRBV7-2 and TRBJ2-6; TRBD2 matches 7 bases. The V gene's germline CDR1 is SGHTA and CDR2 FQGNSA. The CDR3 loop spans 15 amino acids. J gave up 0 bases and V 4 bases, and 0 bases lay outside the gene matches.

There are many counts of this clonotype. V usage is TRBV7-2 and J usage is TRBJ1-6, with D possibly matching TRBD1 (5 bases). CDR3 length: 14 residues. V was trimmed by 4 bases and J by 7 bases, leaving 11 bases between them. The germline V gene encodes CDR1 SGHTA and CDR2 FQGNSA. CDR3 residues: CASSSGGSNSPLHF. CDR3 sequence (DNA): TGTGCCAGCAGCTCGGGGGGTTCCAATTCACCCCTCCACTTT.

V and J are TRBV20-1 and TRBJ2-7; D unresolved. With 2 bases removed from V and 6 bases from J, the gap between germline ends came to 5 bases. The CDR3 is 10 residues long. Germline loops: CDR1 DFQATT, CDR2 SNEGSKA (reference sequence). CDR3 nucleotide sequence: TGCAGTGCTAGATTCGGCGAGCAGTACTTC. Translated: CSARFGEQYF.

The J gene is TRBJ2-1, the V gene TRBV12-3 or TRBV12-4; 10 bases match TRBD2. V lost 5 bases and J lost 7; bases outside the gene matches: 14. The length of the CDR3 is 17 residues. Here the CDR3 reads CASSIHQLAGFWNEQFF. DNA for the CDR3: TGTGCCAGCAGTATCCACCAACTAGCGGGATTTTGGAATGAGCAGTTCTTC.